This entry lists 27 T cell receptor beta chains sequenced from one sample in a study of cytomegalovirus exposure and HLA in healthy donors. A multiplex PCR was run with 60 Vbeta primers and 13 Jbeta primers. Profiled with immunoSEQ multiplex PCR; TCRdb holds only in-frame clones, not every one. The sample contains about 120,000 clones, roughly 80% of which appear only once. The source material was PBMCs. Receptor source: a man in his fifties in good health and CMV-seropositive.

This sequence joins TRBV19 and TRBJ2-5, with 7 bases aligning to TRBD1. Germline assignment: CDR1 LNHDA and CDR2 SQIVND (reference sequence). The trim removed 5 bases at V and 1 base at J, leaving 7 bases unmatched. CDR3 length equals 15 residues. In nucleotides, the CDR3 is TGTGCCAGTAGTGGAACTGGGACAGCCCAAGAGACCCAGTACTTC. Amino acids: CASSGTGTAQETQYF.

The V gene is TRBV9, the J gene TRBJ2-5, with D possibly being TRBD2 (5 bases). The DNA end lines up better with TRBJ2-7; the J call may be wrong. This CDR3 spans 14 amino acids. Germline values: CDR1 SGDLS, CDR2 YYNGEE. The CDR3 DNA sequence: TGTGCCAGCAGCTCTCGGACTGGAACCTACGAGCAGTACTTC. Its translation is CASSSRTGTYEQYF.

This clone was observed a single time. The rearrangement links TRBV21-1 to TRBJ2-7; TRBD1 is the table's D call, not checked against the DNA. TRBV21-1 is described as a pseudogene. The CDR3 runs to 14 residues. CDR3: CASSKTRQGAGQYF. For the CDR3, the DNA is TGTGCCAGCAGCAAAACCCGACAGGGGGCAGGGCAGTACTTC.

The chain carries TRBV2 and TRBJ1-2; D possibly corresponds to TRBD1 (6 bases). Germline lookup yields CDR1 SNHLY and CDR2 FYNNEI. Trimming left V 7 bases short and J 7 bases short, with 16 bases between. There are 13 residues in the CDR3. The CDR3 loop reads CASMGPGEGGYTF. DNA of the CDR3: TGTGCCAGCATGGGCCCAGGGGAGGGTGGCTACACCTTC. The full variable domain, its missing parts supplied by reference TRBV2 and TRBJ1-2, is EPEVTQTPSHQVTQMGQEVILRCVPISNHLYFYWYRQILGQKVEFLVSFYNNEISEKSEIFDDQFSVERPDGSNFTLKIRSTKLEDSAMYFCASMGPGEGGYTFGSGTRLTVV.

This clone was detected only once. This rearrangement joins TRBV5-6 to TRBJ2-3, with 10 bases identical to TRBD2. CDR3 length: 16 residues. The germline V gene has CDR1 SGHDT and CDR2 YYEEEE. V shed 4 bases and J 1 base; nucleotides not matched to a gene: 6. The CDR3, as DNA: TGTGCCAGCAGCGATTCCGGGACTAGCGGCACAGATACGCAGTATTTT. Translated, it gives CASSDSGTSGTDTQYF. Complete variable domain (other parts from reference TRBV5-6 and TRBJ2-3): DAGVTQSPTHLIKTRGQQVTLRCSPKSGHDTVSWYQQALGQGPQFIFQYYEEEERQRGNFPDRFSGHQFPNYSSELNVNALLLGDSALYLCASSDSGTSGTDTQYFGPGTRLTVL.

The CDR3, as DNA: TGTGCCATGCAGGGGGCAGGCACTGAAGCTTTCTTT. It translates to CAMQGAGTEAFF. The chain carries TRBV10-3 and TRBJ1-1; 8 bases fit TRBD1. The CDR3 runs to 12 residues. Germline V gene data show CDR1 as ENHRY and CDR2 as SYGVKD. V was clipped by 9 bases and J by 4 bases; unmatched bases: 4.

The chain employs TRBV7-9 and TRBJ1-3; 7 nucleotides match TRBD1. The CDR3 is 14 amino acids. Per the germline V gene, CDR1 is SEHNR and CDR2 is FQNEAQ (reference sequence). V shed 5 bases, J shed 2 bases, and the junction held 3 bases outside the gene matches. CDR3 region: CASSLGQAGNTIYF. CDR3 nucleotides: TGTGCCAGCAGCCTCGGACAGGCTGGAAACACCATATATTTT.

The chain joins TRBV15 to TRBJ2-7, with 9 nucleotides matching TRBD1. The CDR3 extends over 15 amino acids. V shed 2 bases, J shed 2 bases, and the junction held 4 bases outside the gene matches. Per the germline V gene, CDR1 is LNHNV and CDR2 is YYDKDF (reference sequence). CDR3 DNA sequence: TGTGCCACCAGCAGACCGGGACAGGGTACCTACGAGCAGTACTTC. Translated: CATSRPGQGTYEQYF. Full variable domain (remainder filled in from reference TRBV15 and TRBJ2-7): DAMVIQNPRYQVTQFGKPVTLSCSQTLNHNVMYWYQQKSSQAPKLLFHYYDKDFNNEADTPDNFQSRRPNTSFCFLDIRSPGLGDTAMYLCATSRPGQGTYEQYFGPGTRLTVT.

V gene TRBV6-6 combines with J gene TRBJ1-1; no firm D call. The CDR3 is 11 amino acids. The V end lost 6 bases, the J end lost 7 bases, and 9 bases lay between the germline ends. In germline, CDR1 is MNHNY, CDR2 SVGAGI (reference sequence). CDR3 residues: CASRRSVEAFF. The CDR3 DNA is TGTGCCAGCAGACGGTCCGTTGAAGCTTTCTTT.

The CDR3 DNA is TGTGCCAGCAGTGAAGCCCTATTCAATCAGCCCCAGCATTTT. Amino acids: CASSEALFNQPQHF. The rearrangement links TRBV2 to TRBJ1-5; the D is unclear. The CDR3 extends over 14 amino acids. V shed 0 bases and J shed 3 bases, with 6 bases lying between them. In germline, CDR1 is SNHLY, CDR2 FYNNEI.

This clone has just a few counts. The chain employs TRBV5-6 and TRBJ1-5; D unclear. This CDR3 spans 15 amino acids. The V gene lost 2 bases and the J gene lost 0 bases, with 9 bases spanning the gap. Per germline, CDR1 SGHDT and CDR2 YYEEEE. CDR3 sequence reads: CASSFRGYSNQPQHF. DNA of the CDR3: TGTGCCAGCAGCTTTCGAGGATATAGCAATCAGCCCCAGCATTTT.

The CDR3 here is CASRTGTLYSGANVLTF. CDR3 nucleotides: TGTGCCAGCAGGACCGGGACACTATACTCTGGGGCCAACGTCCTGACTTTC. The J gene is TRBJ2-6, the V gene TRBV2; possibly TRBD1 for D (6 bases). Trimming removed 6 bases at V and 0 bases at J, with 15 bases between. This CDR3 is built from 17 residues. Germline V gene data show CDR1 as SNHLY and CDR2 as FYNNEI.

The chain employs TRBV10-3 and TRBJ1-1; TRBD1 might be the D (6 bases). From germline, CDR1 is ENHRY and CDR2 SYGVKD. The CDR3 sequence is 13 residues long. The germline V and J ends were trimmed by 9 bases and 0 bases, with 11 bases remaining between them. Here the CDR3 reads CAIRTAMNTEAFF. The CDR3 region has the DNA TGTGCCATTCGGACAGCCATGAACACTGAAGCTTTCTTT.

This clone was counted a few times. The chain recombines TRBV25-1 with TRBJ1-3; no clear D gene. The CDR3 contains 14 residues. The ends were cut back, 1 base at V and 4 bases at J, with 8 bases in the middle. CDR1 and CDR2 from the germline V gene are MGHDK and SYGVNS. CDR3 in amino acids: CASSEFGGGNTIYF. DNA for the CDR3: TGTGCCAGCAGTGAATTCGGCGGAGGAAACACCATATATTTT.

The chain employs TRBV7-9 and TRBJ1-5; 7 positions agree with TRBD1. This CDR3 comprises 18 residues. V trimming: 0 bases; J trimming: 0 bases; junction bases outside the gene matches: 8. Germline V gives CDR1 SEHNR, CDR2 FQNEAQ (reference sequence). The CDR3 DNA sequence: TGTGCCAGCAGCTTAGCTGGCCCCGGGACAGCTAGCAATCAGCCCCAGCATTTT. It specifies CASSLAGPGTASNQPQHF.

The CDR3 loop is CASSARQGASTEAFF. The CDR3 coding sequence is TGTGCCAGCAGTGCCCGTCAGGGGGCGAGTACTGAAGCTTTCTTT. V usage is TRBV6-1 and J usage is TRBJ1-1; 8 nucleotides agree with TRBD1. Per germline, CDR1 MNHNS and CDR2 SASEGT. Trimming took 4 bases from V and 5 from J; bases not matched to a gene: 9. The CDR3 is 15 residues long.

The chain couples TRBV30 to TRBJ1-2, with 9 bases identical to TRBD1. The J segment lost 5 bases and the V segment lost 4 bases, leaving 17 bases of the junction unmatched. Germline loops: CDR1 GTSNPN, CDR2 SVGIG (reference sequence). The CDR3 runs 17 residues. In DNA, the CDR3 is TGTGCCTGGACCAGAGGGGGACAGGGTTGGTCGAGGTATGGCTACACCTTC. Amino acid sequence: CAWTRGGQGWSRYGYTF.

J is TRBJ2-3 and V is TRBV18, with 10 bases identical to TRBD2. The length of the CDR3 is 16 residues. Germline V gives CDR1 KGHSH, CDR2 LQKENI. V shed 4 bases and J 3 bases; nucleotides not matched to a gene: 7. The CDR3 DNA reads as TGTGCCAGCTCACGACCCGCTAGCGGGAGTACAGATACGCAGTATTTT. Translated, it gives CASSRPASGSTDTQYF.

The chain is built from TRBV5-1 and TRBJ2-5; 7 nucleotides agree with TRBD1. This CDR3 has 16 residues. The J segment lost 5 bases and the V segment lost 0 bases, leaving 10 bases of the junction unmatched. Germline V gene sequence: CDR1 SGHRS, CDR2 YFSETQ. The DNA of the CDR3 is TGCGCCAGCAGCTTGGGTTACACAGGGGCCGGGGAGACCCAGTACTTC. Residues: CASSLGYTGAGETQYF.

This clone has just a few counts. The gene calls are TRBV6-1 and TRBJ1-1, with 7 bases matching TRBD1. Germline V gene data show CDR1 as MNHNS and CDR2 as SASEGT. Trimming removed 6 bases from V and 3 bases from J; junction bases left unmatched: 7. The CDR3 totals 14 residues. CDR3 nucleotide sequence: TGTGCCAGCAGAGCCAGGGGGGTTTACACTGAAGCTTTCTTT. Translated: CASRARGVYTEAFF.

The chain carries TRBV7-2 and TRBJ1-2; perhaps TRBD1 as D (5 bases). The germline V and J ends were trimmed by 4 bases and 4 bases, with 10 bases remaining between them. The CDR3 has 13 amino acids. Germline V gives CDR1 SGHTA, CDR2 FQGNSA. As DNA, the CDR3 is TGTGCCAGCAGCTGGGGGGGTACCTATGGCTACACCTTC. Its translation: CASSWGGTYGYTF. The variable domain in full, completed from reference TRBV7-2 and TRBJ1-2, reads GAGVSQSPSNKVTEKGKDVELRCDPISGHTALYWYRQSLGQGLEFLIYFQGNSAPDKSGLPSDRFSAERTGGSVSTLTIQRTQQEDSAVYLCASSWGGTYGYTFGSGTRLTVV.

The chain links TRBV11-2 to TRBJ1-1; D uncertain. Between the trimmed V and J ends, which lost 2 bases and 1 base, there was a span of 5 bases. Germline V gene lookup returns CDR1 SGHAT and CDR2 FQNNGV. The CDR3 covers 13 residues. The CDR3 loop is CASSLQENTEAFF. For the CDR3, the DNA is TGTGCCAGCAGCTTACAGGAGAACACTGAAGCTTTCTTT. The entire variable domain, with the rest obtained from reference TRBV11-2 and TRBJ1-1, is as follows: EAGVAQSPRYKIIEKRQSVAFWCNPISGHATLYWYQQILGQGPKLLIQFQNNGVVDDSQLPKDRFSAERLKGVDSTLKIQPAKLEDSAVYLCASSLQENTEAFFGQGTRLTVV.

The rearrangement uses TRBV5-5 and TRBJ1-2; 9 bases line up with TRBD1. CDR1 SGHKS and CDR2 YYEKEE come from the germline V gene (reference sequence). Germline trimming cut 4 bases from V and 4 bases from J; bases unmatched to any gene: 5. The CDR3 loop spans 14 amino acids. CDR3 sequence (DNA): TGTGCCAGCAGCCCAGGACAGGGGACCTATGGCTACACCTTC. This codes for CASSPGQGTYGYTF.

The chain employs TRBV9 and TRBJ2-7; a weak D match, TRBD2 (5 bases). V lost 0 bases and J lost 6, with 10 bases in between. Germline V gene lookup returns CDR1 SGDLS and CDR2 YYNGEE. CDR3 length: 13 amino acids. The CDR3 here is CASSVGGGIEQYF. CDR3 sequence (DNA): TGTGCCAGCAGCGTAGGAGGAGGAATCGAGCAGTACTTC.

V is TRBV5-6 and J is TRBJ2-3; TRBD2 matches 8 bases. The junction had 8 bases not matched to a gene; V was cut back by 6 bases and J by 5 bases. Germline CDR1 is SGHDT and CDR2 is YYEEEE. CDR3 size: 14 residues. The CDR3 here is CASKKRGFLDTQYF. For the CDR3, the DNA is TGTGCCAGCAAAAAGCGGGGGTTCTTAGATACGCAGTATTTT.

This chain links TRBV19 with TRBJ1-6; 8 bases line up with TRBD1. This CDR3 contains 17 residues. Trimming took 0 bases from V and 7 from J; bases not matched to a gene: 8. Per germline, CDR1 LNHDA and CDR2 SQIVND (reference sequence). The CDR3 DNA is TGTGCCAGTAGTATAGACGCACACCGGACAGGGAATTCACCCCTCCACTTT. Protein sequence: CASSIDAHRTGNSPLHF.

This clone was counted once. CDR3 DNA: TGCGCCAGCAGCCAAGTGATAGGGACAGGGTATTTGTATGGCTACACCTTC. Residues: CASSQVIGTGYLYGYTF. V and J are TRBV4-3 and TRBJ1-2, with TRBD1 identical over 9 bases. The CDR3 is 17 residues long. The germline V gene has CDR1 LGHNA and CDR2 YSLEER. V lost 1 base to trimming and J lost 5 bases; unmatched junction nucleotides: 11.